The 9 T cell receptor beta chains below come from one sample, sequenced in a study of T-cell memory formation after mild COVID-19. From the 5' RACE reads, TCRdb called clonotypes with MiXCR, one entry per CDR3 protein. The repertoire has fewer than 550,000 distinct CDR3 sequences, 20% of them found once; the top ten carry 7.5% to 10%. The source material was PBMCs or a T cell subset sorted from them (not recorded which). These receptors all stem from an adult woman who had mild COVID-19 (a few samples of this study predate the infection). Cell type and time point are not known.

This clonotype was seen a handful of times. The genes are TRBV24-1 and TRBJ1-2; possibly TRBD1 for D (5 bases). V was shortened by 3 bases and J by 3 bases, with 13 bases between the two germline ends. This CDR3 comprises 15 residues. Germline lookup yields CDR1 KGHDR and CDR2 SFDVKD. The DNA of the CDR3 is TGTGCCACCAGTGATGCCCAGGAGGGGTACTATGGCTACACCTTC. Protein product: CATSDAQEGYYGYTF.

In its sample, this clonotype was seen a few times. In DNA, the CDR3 is TGTGCCAGCAGCACACCGAGGACCCTGGGGGACGAGACCCAGTACTTC. Translating it yields CASSTPRTLGDETQYF. This chain links TRBV9 with TRBJ2-5; perhaps D is TRBD1 or TRBD2 (5 bases each). The CDR3 runs to 16 residues. CDR1 is SGDLS, CDR2 YYNGEE, per germline. The ends were cut back, 4 bases at V and 5 bases at J, with 21 bases in the middle.

This clonotype was recorded a few times. Written as DNA, the CDR3 is TGTGCCAGCAGTTTGGGGGGGGGTAAGTACAATGAGCAGTTCTTC. Translation gives CASSLGGGKYNEQFF. This chain joins TRBV6-5 and TRBJ2-1; 7 positions agree with TRBD2. The CDR3 sequence is 15 residues long. The ends lost 4 bases at V and 4 bases at J; junction bases unmatched: 7. Looked up from germline, CDR1 is MNHEY and CDR2 is SVGAGI.

The chain has TRBV29-1 and TRBJ2-7; TRBD2 might be the D (6 bases). From germline, CDR1 is SQVTM and CDR2 ANQGSEA. V shed 1 base and J shed 0 bases, with 13 bases lying between them. The CDR3 contains 15 residues. The CDR3 nucleotides read TGCAGCGTTGAAGTGCGGGGAGACAACTCCTACGAGCAGTACTTC. This encodes CSVEVRGDNSYEQYF.

The table lists this clonotype with a few counts. The chain carries TRBV6-2 or TRBV6-3 and TRBJ2-7; 7 bases fit TRBD1. This CDR3 has 15 residues. Losses at the gene ends were 0 bases for V and 1 base for J; bases not matched to a gene: 3. The germline V gene encodes CDR1 MNHEY and CDR2 SVGEGT. CDR3 coding DNA: TGTGCCAGCAGTTACTCGGACAGGCCTTCCTACGAGCAGTACTTC. The encoded protein is CASSYSDRPSYEQYF.

The chain couples TRBV20-1 to TRBJ2-3; the D is unclear. This CDR3 comprises 15 residues. V lost 1 base to trimming and J lost 5 bases, with 16 bases between them. Germline CDR1 is DFQATT and CDR2 is SNEGSKA (reference sequence). The CDR3 coding sequence is TGCAGTGCTAGAGTCCCAGTGGGCGGTCGAGATACGCAGTATTTT. Its translation is CSARVPVGGRDTQYF.

The V call is TRBV10-3, the J call TRBJ2-1; D is possibly TRBD1 (6 bases). Trimming removed 0 bases at V and 2 bases at J, with 11 bases between. The CDR3 consists of 16 residues. Germline loops: CDR1 ENHRY, CDR2 SYGVKD. CDR3 protein: CAISESGRGPYNEQFF. The DNA for the CDR3 is TGTGCCATCAGTGAGTCTGGCAGGGGACCCTACAATGAGCAGTTCTTC.

The genes are TRBV7-9 and TRBJ2-1, with 13 nucleotides matching TRBD2. The CDR3 runs 19 residues. V lost 5 bases, J lost 0 bases, and 10 bases stayed unmatched. The germline V gene has CDR1 SEHNR and CDR2 FQNEAQ (reference sequence). The CDR3 nucleotides read TGTGCCAGCAGCCATAGTGGGACTAGCGGGGCCCGCTCCTACAATGAGCAGTTCTTC. This encodes CASSHSGTSGARSYNEQFF.

The genes are TRBV6-2 or TRBV6-3 and TRBJ2-3; 8 nucleotides line up with TRBD2. CDR1 MNHEY and CDR2 SVGEGT come from the germline V gene. This CDR3 has 15 residues. After removal of 5 bases from V and 2 bases from J, the junction contained 6 bases not matched to a gene. The CDR3 is CASSKTSGATDTQYF. The CDR3 nucleotides are TGTGCCAGCAGTAAAACTAGCGGAGCCACAGATACGCAGTATTTT.